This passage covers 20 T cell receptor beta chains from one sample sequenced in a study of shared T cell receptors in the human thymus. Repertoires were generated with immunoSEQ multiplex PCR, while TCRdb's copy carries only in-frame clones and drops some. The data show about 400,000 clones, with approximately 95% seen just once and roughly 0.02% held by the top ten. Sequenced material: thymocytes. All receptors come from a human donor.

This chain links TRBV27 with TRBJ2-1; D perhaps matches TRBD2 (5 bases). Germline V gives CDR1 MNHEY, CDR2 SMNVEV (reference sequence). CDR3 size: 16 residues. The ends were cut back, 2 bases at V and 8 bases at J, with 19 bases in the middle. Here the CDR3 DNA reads TGTGCCAGCAGTTTAATTGAGGGAGAAAGAAGCTATGAGCAGTTCTTC. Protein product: CASSLIEGERSYEQFF.

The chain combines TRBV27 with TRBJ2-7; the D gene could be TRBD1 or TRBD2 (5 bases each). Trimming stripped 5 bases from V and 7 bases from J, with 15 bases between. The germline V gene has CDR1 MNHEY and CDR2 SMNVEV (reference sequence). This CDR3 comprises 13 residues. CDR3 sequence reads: CASSRRDGREQYF. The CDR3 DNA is TGTGCCAGCAGTCGCCGGGACGGCAGGGAGCAGTACTTC.

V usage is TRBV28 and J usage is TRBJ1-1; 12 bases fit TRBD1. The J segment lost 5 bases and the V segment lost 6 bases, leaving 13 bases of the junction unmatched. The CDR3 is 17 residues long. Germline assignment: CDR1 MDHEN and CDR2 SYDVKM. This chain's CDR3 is CASSLLRDRGPWTEAFF. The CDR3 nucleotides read TGTGCCAGCAGCCTTTTACGGGACAGGGGGCCATGGACTGAAGCTTTCTTT.

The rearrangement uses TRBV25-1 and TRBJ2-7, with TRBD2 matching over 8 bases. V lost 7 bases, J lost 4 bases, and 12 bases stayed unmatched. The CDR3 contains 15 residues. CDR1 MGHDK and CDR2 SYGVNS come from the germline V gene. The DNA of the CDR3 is TGTGCCAGCACCCCGAACATGGGCGGGAGGTACGAGCAGTACTTC. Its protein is CASTPNMGGRYEQYF.

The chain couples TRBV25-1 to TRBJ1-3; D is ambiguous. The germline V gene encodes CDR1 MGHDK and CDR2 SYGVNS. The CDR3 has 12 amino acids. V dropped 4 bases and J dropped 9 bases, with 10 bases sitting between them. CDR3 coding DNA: TGTGCCAGCAGTGGGGCCGCGGGCACCATATATTTT. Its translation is CASSGAAGTIYF.

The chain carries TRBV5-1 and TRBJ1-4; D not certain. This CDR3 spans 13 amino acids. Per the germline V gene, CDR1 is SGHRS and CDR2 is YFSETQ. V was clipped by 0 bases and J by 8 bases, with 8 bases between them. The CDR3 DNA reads TGCGCCAGCAGCTTGGTGGCAGGCGAAAAACTGTTTTTT. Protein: CASSLVAGEKLFF.

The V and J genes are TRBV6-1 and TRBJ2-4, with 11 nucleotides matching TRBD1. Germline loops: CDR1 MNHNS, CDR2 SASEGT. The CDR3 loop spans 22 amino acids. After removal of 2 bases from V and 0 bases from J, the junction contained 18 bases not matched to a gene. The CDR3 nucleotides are TGTGCCAGCAGTGAACCCCCCCAGGAGGGACAGGGGGGTACTCTAGCCAAAAACATTCAGTACTTC. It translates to CASSEPPQEGQGGTLAKNIQYF.

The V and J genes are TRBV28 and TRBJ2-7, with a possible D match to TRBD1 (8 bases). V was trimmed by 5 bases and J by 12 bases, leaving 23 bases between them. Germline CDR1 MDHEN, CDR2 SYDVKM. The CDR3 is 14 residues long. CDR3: CASSPLAGVGQGYF. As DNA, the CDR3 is TGTGCCAGCAGTCCACTCGCGGGGGTAGGACAGGGGTACTTC.

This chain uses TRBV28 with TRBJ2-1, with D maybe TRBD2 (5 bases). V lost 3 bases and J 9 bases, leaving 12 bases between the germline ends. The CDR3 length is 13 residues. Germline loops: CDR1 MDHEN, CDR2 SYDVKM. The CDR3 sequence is CASSFHPRGEQFF. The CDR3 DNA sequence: TGTGCCAGCAGTTTCCACCCTCGGGGTGAGCAGTTCTTC.

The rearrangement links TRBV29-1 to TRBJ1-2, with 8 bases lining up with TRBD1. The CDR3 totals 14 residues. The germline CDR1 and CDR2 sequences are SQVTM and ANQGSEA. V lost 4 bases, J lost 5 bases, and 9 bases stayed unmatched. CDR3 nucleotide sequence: TGCAGCGTTGCCTACGTCGACAGGGGTTATGGCTACACCTTC. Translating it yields CSVAYVDRGYGYTF.

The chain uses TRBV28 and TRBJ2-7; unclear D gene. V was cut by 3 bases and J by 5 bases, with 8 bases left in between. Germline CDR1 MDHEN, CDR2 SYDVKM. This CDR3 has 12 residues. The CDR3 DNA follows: TGTGCCAGCAGTTTGGGCGGAGACGAGCAGTACTTC. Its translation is CASSLGGDEQYF.

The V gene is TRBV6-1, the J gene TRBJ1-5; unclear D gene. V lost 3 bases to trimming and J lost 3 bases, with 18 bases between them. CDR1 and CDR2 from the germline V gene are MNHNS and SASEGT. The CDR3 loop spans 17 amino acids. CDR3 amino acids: CASSDYRCQPPNQPQHF. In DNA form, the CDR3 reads TGTGCCAGCAGTGATTATCGGTGCCAACCACCCAATCAGCCCCAGCATTTT.

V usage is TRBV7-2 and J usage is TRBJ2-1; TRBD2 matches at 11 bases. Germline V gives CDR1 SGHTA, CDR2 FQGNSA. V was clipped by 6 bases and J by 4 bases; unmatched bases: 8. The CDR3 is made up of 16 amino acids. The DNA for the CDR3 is TGTGCCAGCAGGGGCGGGACTAGCGGAGGTTACAATGAGCAGTTCTTC. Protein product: CASRGGTSGGYNEQFF.

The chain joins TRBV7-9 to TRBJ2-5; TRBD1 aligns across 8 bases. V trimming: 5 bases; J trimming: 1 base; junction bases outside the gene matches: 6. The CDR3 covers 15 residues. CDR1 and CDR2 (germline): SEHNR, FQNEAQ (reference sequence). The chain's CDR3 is CASSPSGTGQETQYF. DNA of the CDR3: TGTGCCAGCAGCCCCTCCGGGACAGGCCAAGAGACCCAGTACTTC.

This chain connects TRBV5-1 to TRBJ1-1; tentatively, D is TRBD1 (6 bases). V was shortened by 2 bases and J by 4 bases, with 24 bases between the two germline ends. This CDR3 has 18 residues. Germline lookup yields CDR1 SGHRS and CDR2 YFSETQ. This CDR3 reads CASSFSQIYRDDSTEAFF. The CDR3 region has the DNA TGCGCCAGCAGCTTTTCGCAAATTTACAGGGACGACAGCACTGAAGCTTTCTTT.

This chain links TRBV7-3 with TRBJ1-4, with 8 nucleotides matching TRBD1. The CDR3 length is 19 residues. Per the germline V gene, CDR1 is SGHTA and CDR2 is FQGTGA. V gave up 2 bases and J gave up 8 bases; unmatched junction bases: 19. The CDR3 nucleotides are TGTGCCAGCAGCTTATTAGGGACAGGACGATCCCCTCAGGGGGAAAAACTGTTTTTT. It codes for CASSLLGTGRSPQGEKLFF.

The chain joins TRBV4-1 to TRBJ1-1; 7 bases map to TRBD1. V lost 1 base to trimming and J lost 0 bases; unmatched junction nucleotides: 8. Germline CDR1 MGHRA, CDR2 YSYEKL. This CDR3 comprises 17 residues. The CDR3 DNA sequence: TGCGCCAGCAGCCAAGTGGAGACAGGGCGCATGAACACTGAAGCTTTCTTT. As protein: CASSQVETGRMNTEAFF.

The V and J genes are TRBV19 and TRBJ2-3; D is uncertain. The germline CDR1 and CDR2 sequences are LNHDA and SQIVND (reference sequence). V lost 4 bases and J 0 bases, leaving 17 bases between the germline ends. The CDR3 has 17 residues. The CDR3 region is CASSTLREKSSTDTQYF. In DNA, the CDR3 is TGTGCCAGTAGTACCTTAAGGGAAAAATCTAGCACAGATACGCAGTATTTT.

As DNA, the CDR3 is TGTGCCAGCTCACCAATCGAGGGGAGGTTTGGCAGGGGCCTCAGCTCAAACATTCAGTACTTC. It translates to CASSPIEGRFGRGLSSNIQYF. The rearrangement uses TRBV18 and TRBJ2-4; D is tentatively TRBD1 or TRBD2 (6 bases each). The germline gives CDR1 KGHSH, CDR2 LQKENI. Trimming took off 2 bases at V and 6 bases at J, with 32 bases between the two ends. The CDR3 consists of 21 residues. Full variable domain (rest looked up from reference TRBV18 and TRBJ2-4): NAGVMQNPRHLVRRRGQEARLRCSPMKGHSHVYWYRQLPEEGLKFMVYLQKENIIDESGMPKERFSAEFPKEGPSILRIQQVVRGDSAAYFCASSPIEGRFGRGLSSNIQYFGAGTRLSVL.

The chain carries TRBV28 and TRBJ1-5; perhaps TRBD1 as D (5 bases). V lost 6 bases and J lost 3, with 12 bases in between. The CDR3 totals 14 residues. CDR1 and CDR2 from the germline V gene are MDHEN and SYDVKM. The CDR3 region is CASSSGFPNQPQHF. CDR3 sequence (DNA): TGTGCCAGCAGCTCAGGGTTTCCCAATCAGCCCCAGCATTTT. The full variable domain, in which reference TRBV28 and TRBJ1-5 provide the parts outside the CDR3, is DVKVTQSSRYLVKRTGEKVFLECVQDMDHENMFWYRQDPGLGLRLIYFSYDVKMKEKGDIPEGYSVSREKKERFSLILESASTNQTSMYLCASSSGFPNQPQHFGDGTRLSIL.